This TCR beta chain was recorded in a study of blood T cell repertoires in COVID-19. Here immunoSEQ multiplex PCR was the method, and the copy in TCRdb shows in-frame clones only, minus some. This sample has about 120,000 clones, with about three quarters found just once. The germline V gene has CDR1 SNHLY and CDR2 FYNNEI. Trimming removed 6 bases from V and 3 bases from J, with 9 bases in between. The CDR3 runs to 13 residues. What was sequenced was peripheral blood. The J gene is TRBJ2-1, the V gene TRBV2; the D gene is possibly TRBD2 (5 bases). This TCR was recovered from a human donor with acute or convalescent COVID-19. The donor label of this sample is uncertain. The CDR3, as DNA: TGTGCCAGCAGGGTTGACTACTACAATGAGCAGTTCTTC. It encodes CASRVDYYNEQFF.